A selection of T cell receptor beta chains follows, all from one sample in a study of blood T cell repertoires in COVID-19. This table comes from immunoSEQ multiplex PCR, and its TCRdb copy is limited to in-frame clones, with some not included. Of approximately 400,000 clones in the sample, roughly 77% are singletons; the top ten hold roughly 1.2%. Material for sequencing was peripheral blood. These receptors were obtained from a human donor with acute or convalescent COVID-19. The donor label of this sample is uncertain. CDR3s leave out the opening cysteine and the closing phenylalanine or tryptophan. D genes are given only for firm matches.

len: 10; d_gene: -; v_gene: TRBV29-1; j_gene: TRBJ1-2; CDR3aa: SAAMDTYGYT
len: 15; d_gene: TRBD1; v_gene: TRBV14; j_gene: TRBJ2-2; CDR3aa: ASQDMVTGRNTGELF
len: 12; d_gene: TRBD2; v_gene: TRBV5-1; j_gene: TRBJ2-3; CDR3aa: ASSLWREPDTQY
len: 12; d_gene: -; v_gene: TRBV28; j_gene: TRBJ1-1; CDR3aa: ASSLRGLGTEAF
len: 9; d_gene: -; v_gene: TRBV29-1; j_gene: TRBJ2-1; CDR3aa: SVEGANEQF
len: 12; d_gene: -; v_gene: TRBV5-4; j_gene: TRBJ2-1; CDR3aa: ASSLVRERDEQF
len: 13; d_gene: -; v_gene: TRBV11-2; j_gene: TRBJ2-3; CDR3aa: ASVDYQHGTDTQY
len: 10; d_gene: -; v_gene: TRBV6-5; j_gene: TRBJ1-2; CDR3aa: ASSYSGYGYT
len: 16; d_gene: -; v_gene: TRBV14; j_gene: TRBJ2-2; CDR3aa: ASSQDRTGLYVTGELF
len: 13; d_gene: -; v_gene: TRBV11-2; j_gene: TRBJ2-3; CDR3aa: ASSLDGASADTQY
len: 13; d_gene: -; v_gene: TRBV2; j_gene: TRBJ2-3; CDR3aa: ASSPGHSSTDTQY
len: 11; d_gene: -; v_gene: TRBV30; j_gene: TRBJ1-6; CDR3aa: AWSVVGAGPLH
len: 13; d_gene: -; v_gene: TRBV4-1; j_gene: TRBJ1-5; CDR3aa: ASSQEAVAANPQH
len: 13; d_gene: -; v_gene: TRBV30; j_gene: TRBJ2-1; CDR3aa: AWNLALSSYNEQF
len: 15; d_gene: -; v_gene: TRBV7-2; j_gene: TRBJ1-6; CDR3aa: ASSLGRWQGMNSPLH
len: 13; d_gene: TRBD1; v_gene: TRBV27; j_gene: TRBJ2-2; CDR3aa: ASSPRQGAAGELF
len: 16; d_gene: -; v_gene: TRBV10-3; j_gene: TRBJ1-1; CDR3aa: AISESSVRRGKNTEAF
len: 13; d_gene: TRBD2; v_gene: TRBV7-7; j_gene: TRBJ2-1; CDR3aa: ASSLLAGSHNEQF
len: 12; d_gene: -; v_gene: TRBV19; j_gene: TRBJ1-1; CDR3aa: ASSEPGLYTEAF
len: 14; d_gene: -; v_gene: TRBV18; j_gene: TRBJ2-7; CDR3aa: ASSPSDRRDHYEQY
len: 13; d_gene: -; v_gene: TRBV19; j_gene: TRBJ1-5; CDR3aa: ASSTHSNSNQPQH
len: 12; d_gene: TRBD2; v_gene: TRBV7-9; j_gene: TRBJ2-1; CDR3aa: ASSLSGRGLEQF
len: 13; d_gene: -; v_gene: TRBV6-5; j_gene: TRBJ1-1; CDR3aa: ASSRGSLVNTEAF
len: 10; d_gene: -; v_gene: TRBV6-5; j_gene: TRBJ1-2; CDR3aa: ASSLRAGGYT
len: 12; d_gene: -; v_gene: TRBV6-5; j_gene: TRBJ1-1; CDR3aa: ASSPYSGGTEAF
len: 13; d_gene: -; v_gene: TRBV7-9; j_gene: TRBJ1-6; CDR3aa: ASSSVTESDSPLH
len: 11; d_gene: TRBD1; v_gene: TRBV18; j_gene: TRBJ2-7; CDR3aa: ASSPDRGIEQY
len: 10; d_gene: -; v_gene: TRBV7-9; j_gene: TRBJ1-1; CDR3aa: ASSSGLRKAF
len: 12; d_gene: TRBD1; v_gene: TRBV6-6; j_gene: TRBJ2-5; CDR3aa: ASSYSRGLGTQY
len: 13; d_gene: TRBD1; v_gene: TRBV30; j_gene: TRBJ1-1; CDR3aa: AWTSLNRGNTEAF
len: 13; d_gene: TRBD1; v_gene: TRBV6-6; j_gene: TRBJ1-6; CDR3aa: ASSHFGTEFSPLH
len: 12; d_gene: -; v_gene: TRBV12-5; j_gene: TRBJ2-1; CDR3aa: ASGLLGGVAEQF
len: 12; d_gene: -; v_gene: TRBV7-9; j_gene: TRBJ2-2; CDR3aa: ASKGSTNTGELF
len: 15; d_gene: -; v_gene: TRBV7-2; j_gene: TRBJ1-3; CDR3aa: ASSPRGGGFSGNTIY
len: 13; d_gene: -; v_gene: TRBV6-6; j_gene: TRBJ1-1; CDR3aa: ASSYRQASNTEAF
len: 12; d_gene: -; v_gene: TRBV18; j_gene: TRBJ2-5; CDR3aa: ASSPSTVQETQY
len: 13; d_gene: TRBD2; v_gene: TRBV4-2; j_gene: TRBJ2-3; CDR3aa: ASSQDPTSGSLVY
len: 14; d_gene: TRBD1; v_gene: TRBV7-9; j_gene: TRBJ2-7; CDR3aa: ASSPPLWDRAWKQY
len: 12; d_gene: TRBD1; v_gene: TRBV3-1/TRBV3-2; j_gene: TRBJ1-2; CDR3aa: ASSQGVQGEGYT
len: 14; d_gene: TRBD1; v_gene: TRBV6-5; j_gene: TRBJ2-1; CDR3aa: ASSSDRGLSYNEQF
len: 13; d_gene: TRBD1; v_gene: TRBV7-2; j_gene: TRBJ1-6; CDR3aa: ASSLGPGQGSPLH
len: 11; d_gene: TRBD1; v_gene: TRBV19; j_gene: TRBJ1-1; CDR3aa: ASSTRQGTEAF
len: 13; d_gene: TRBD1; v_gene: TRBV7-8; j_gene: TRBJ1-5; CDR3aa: ASSQGDRGGQPQH
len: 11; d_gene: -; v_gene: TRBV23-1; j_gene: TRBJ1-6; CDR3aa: ASSRRSDSPLH
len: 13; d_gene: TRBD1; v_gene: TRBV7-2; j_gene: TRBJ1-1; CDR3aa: ASRQTGVLNTEAF
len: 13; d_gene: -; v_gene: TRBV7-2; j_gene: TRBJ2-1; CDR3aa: ASSLSPVRDNEQF
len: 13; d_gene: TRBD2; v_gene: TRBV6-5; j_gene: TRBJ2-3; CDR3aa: ASNKVWQGGGTQY
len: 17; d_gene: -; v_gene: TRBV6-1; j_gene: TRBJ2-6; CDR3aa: ASSEVKGLRNSGANVLT
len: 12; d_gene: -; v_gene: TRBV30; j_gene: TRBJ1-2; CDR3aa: AWSLAGPSYGYT
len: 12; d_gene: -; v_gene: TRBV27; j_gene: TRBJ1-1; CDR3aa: ASSDHRDNTEAF
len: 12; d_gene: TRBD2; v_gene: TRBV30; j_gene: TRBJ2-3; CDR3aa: ASKRGASTDTQY
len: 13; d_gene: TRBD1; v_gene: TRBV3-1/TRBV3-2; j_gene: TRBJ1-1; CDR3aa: ASSRQGLLNTEAF
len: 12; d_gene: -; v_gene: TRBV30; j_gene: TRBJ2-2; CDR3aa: ACRGGGSTGELF
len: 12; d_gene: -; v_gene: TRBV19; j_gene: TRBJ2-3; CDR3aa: ASSPRGGTDTQY
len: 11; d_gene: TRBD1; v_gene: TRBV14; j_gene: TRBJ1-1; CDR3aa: ASTGTGNTEAF